This T cell receptor (beta chain) was recovered during a study of blood T cell repertoires in COVID-19. Whole-study context: Samples representing acute and convalescent COVID-19 were sourced from the United States, Italy and Spain. The cDNA or gDNA used as material had been derived from T cells, B-cell-depleted T cells, or PBMCs.

The CDR3 spans 13 residues. Germline CDR1 reads SGHDN; CDR2 reads FVKESK. V dropped 2 bases and J dropped 8 bases, with 10 bases sitting between them. This clone was recorded once. In the original analysis: Reference gene primer amplification yielded estimated nucleated cell counts. Sequencing was performed with immunoSEQ multiplex PCR; in TCRdb, only in-frame clones are kept and a portion is missing. That table furnishes V, J and clone size, whereas the DNA furnished D and trimming. The table records about 210,000 clones, about nine tenths of them present only once. The chain is built from TRBV14 and TRBJ2-1, with unresolved D. The TCR originated in a woman between 40 and 55 years old with acute or convalescent COVID-19. The sequenced sample consisted of peripheral blood. The CDR3 loop reads CASSQHSTDEQFF. The CDR3 DNA is TGTGCCAGCAGCCAACATTCCACGGATGAGCAGTTCTTC.